The rows below give T cell receptor beta chains drawn from one sample of a study of T-cell memory formation after mild COVID-19. TCRdb re-derived calls from the 5' RACE reads in MiXCR, one entry per CDR3 protein. The sample holds roughly 450,000 distinct CDR3 sequences, 15% to 20% seen once. The sample consisted of PBMCs or a T cell subset sorted from them (not recorded which). The receptor set was obtained from a man between 18 and 29 years old who had mild COVID-19 (a few samples of this study predate the infection). Cell type and time point are not known. CDR3s include the opening cysteine and the closing phenylalanine or tryptophan. Fields, in order: V gene, D gene, J gene, clone size, CDR3 DNA, CDR3 protein. The D gene is left open where the match is weak. Clone sizes are given selectively: once, few, many, or a class where the clone is expanded.

v_gene: TRBV5-1
d_gene: .
j_gene: TRBJ1-1
abundance: once
CDR3nt: TGCGCCAGCAGCCATAGGGGGGCCACGAACACTGAAGCTTTCTTT
CDR3aa: CASSHRGATNTEAFF

v_gene: TRBV20-1
d_gene: .
j_gene: TRBJ1-1
abundance: many
CDR3nt: TGCAGTGCTAGATGGGTTGAAGCTTTCTTT
CDR3aa: CSARWVEAFF

v_gene: TRBV5-4
d_gene: .
j_gene: TRBJ1-1
abundance: few
CDR3nt: TGTGCCAGCAGCCTACAGGACAGATACACTGAAGCTTTCTTT
CDR3aa: CASSLQDRYTEAFF

v_gene: TRBV12-3/TRBV12-4
d_gene: .
j_gene: TRBJ2-4
abundance: few
CDR3nt: TGTGCCAGCAAATCGCGCGGAGTGGCCAAAAACATTCAGTACTTC
CDR3aa: CASKSRGVAKNIQYF

v_gene: TRBV5-1
d_gene: .
j_gene: TRBJ1-2
abundance: .
CDR3nt: TGCGCCAGCAGTTTGTTACCGGGGCCCGACTATGGCTACACCTTC
CDR3aa: CASSLLPGPDYGYTF

v_gene: TRBV25-1
d_gene: TRBD1
j_gene: TRBJ1-1
abundance: .
CDR3nt: TGTGCCAGCAGTGAATTAGATCCGGGACAGGGGGGCCCTTTTGAAGCTTTCTTT
CDR3aa: CASSELDPGQGGPFEAFF

v_gene: TRBV5-4
d_gene: .
j_gene: TRBJ1-4
abundance: few
CDR3nt: TGTGCCAGCAGCTTGACAGGGAATGATGAAAAACTGTTTTTT
CDR3aa: CASSLTGNDEKLFF

v_gene: TRBV12-3/TRBV12-4
d_gene: .
j_gene: TRBJ2-5
abundance: .
CDR3nt: TGTGCCAGCAGCCGACAGAAAGAGACCCAGTACTTC
CDR3aa: CASSRQKETQYF

v_gene: TRBV6-2/TRBV6-3
d_gene: .
j_gene: TRBJ2-6
abundance: .
CDR3nt: TGTGCCAGCAGAGAACAGGGCTCTGGGGCCAACGTCCTGACTTTC
CDR3aa: CASREQGSGANVLTF

v_gene: TRBV12-3/TRBV12-4
d_gene: TRBD2
j_gene: TRBJ2-5
abundance: few
CDR3nt: TGTGCCAGCAGTTTTAACGGGGGGGCCCAAGAGACCCAGTACTTC
CDR3aa: CASSFNGGAQETQYF

v_gene: TRBV29-1
d_gene: .
j_gene: TRBJ1-3
abundance: few
CDR3nt: TGCAGCGGGTTGCGGGGCAACACCATATATTTT
CDR3aa: CSGLRGNTIYF

v_gene: TRBV7-9
d_gene: TRBD1
j_gene: TRBJ1-2
abundance: .
CDR3nt: TGTGCCAGCAGTCGCGGACAGGAAGACTATGGCTACACCTTC
CDR3aa: CASSRGQEDYGYTF

v_gene: TRBV28
d_gene: TRBD1
j_gene: TRBJ1-1
abundance: few
CDR3nt: TGTGCCAGCAGAAGTCGACAGGGGAGGGTGAACACTGAAGCTTTCTTT
CDR3aa: CASRSRQGRVNTEAFF

v_gene: TRBV6-2/TRBV6-3
d_gene: TRBD1
j_gene: TRBJ2-2
abundance: .
CDR3nt: TGTGCCAGCAGCGGACAGGGGGCAGGGACCGGGGAGCTGTTTTTT
CDR3aa: CASSGQGAGTGELFF

v_gene: TRBV7-2
d_gene: .
j_gene: TRBJ1-2
abundance: many
CDR3nt: TGTGCCAGCAGCTTTACCGTTAACCCAGATTCATATGGCTACACCTTC
CDR3aa: CASSFTVNPDSYGYTF

v_gene: TRBV4-1
d_gene: .
j_gene: TRBJ2-2
abundance: .
CDR3nt: TGCGCCAGCAGCCAAGTGAGGGGGACCGGGGAGCTGTTTTTT
CDR3aa: CASSQVRGTGELFF

v_gene: TRBV4-3
d_gene: .
j_gene: TRBJ2-5
abundance: few
CDR3nt: TGCGCCAGCAGCCAAGATCGCTTCCGGGAGACCCAGTACTTC
CDR3aa: CASSQDRFRETQYF

v_gene: TRBV6-2/TRBV6-3
d_gene: .
j_gene: TRBJ2-1
abundance: few
CDR3nt: TGTGCCAGCGAGGCCTACAATGAGCAGTTCTTC
CDR3aa: CASEAYNEQFF

v_gene: TRBV20-1
d_gene: .
j_gene: TRBJ2-3
abundance: .
CDR3nt: TGCAGCGGGGGGCAGATCACAGATACGCAGTATTTT
CDR3aa: CSGGQITDTQYF

v_gene: TRBV9
d_gene: .
j_gene: TRBJ1-3
abundance: few
CDR3nt: TGTGCCAGCAAAAGGGAGGCTGGAAACACCATATATTTT
CDR3aa: CASKREAGNTIYF

v_gene: TRBV14
d_gene: TRBD2
j_gene: TRBJ2-5
abundance: .
CDR3nt: TGTGCCAGCAGCCCGGCAGGAGCGGGGGTGGAGACCCAGTACTTC
CDR3aa: CASSPAGAGVETQYF

v_gene: TRBV7-2
d_gene: .
j_gene: TRBJ1-3
abundance: .
CDR3nt: TGTGCCAGCAGGACCGACTCAGGGACCCTCTCTGGAAACACCATATATTTT
CDR3aa: CASRTDSGTLSGNTIYF

v_gene: TRBV7-2
d_gene: TRBD2
j_gene: TRBJ2-1
abundance: few
CDR3nt: TGTGCCAGCAGCTTAGAGATAGCGGGGTACAATGAGCAGTTCTTC
CDR3aa: CASSLEIAGYNEQFF

v_gene: TRBV12-3/TRBV12-4
d_gene: .
j_gene: TRBJ1-5
abundance: .
CDR3nt: TGTGCCAGTAATGGGGCAGGTAAGCCCCAGCATTTT
CDR3aa: CASNGAGKPQHF

v_gene: TRBV7-2
d_gene: .
j_gene: TRBJ2-1
abundance: few
CDR3nt: TGTGCCAGCAGGGGGGGGCCCCCGGCGGGAAATGAGCAGTTCTTC
CDR3aa: CASRGGPPAGNEQFF

v_gene: TRBV24-1
d_gene: .
j_gene: TRBJ2-3
abundance: many
CDR3nt: TGTGCCACCAGCAGCAGGAGTCACACAGATACGCAGTATTTT
CDR3aa: CATSSRSHTDTQYF